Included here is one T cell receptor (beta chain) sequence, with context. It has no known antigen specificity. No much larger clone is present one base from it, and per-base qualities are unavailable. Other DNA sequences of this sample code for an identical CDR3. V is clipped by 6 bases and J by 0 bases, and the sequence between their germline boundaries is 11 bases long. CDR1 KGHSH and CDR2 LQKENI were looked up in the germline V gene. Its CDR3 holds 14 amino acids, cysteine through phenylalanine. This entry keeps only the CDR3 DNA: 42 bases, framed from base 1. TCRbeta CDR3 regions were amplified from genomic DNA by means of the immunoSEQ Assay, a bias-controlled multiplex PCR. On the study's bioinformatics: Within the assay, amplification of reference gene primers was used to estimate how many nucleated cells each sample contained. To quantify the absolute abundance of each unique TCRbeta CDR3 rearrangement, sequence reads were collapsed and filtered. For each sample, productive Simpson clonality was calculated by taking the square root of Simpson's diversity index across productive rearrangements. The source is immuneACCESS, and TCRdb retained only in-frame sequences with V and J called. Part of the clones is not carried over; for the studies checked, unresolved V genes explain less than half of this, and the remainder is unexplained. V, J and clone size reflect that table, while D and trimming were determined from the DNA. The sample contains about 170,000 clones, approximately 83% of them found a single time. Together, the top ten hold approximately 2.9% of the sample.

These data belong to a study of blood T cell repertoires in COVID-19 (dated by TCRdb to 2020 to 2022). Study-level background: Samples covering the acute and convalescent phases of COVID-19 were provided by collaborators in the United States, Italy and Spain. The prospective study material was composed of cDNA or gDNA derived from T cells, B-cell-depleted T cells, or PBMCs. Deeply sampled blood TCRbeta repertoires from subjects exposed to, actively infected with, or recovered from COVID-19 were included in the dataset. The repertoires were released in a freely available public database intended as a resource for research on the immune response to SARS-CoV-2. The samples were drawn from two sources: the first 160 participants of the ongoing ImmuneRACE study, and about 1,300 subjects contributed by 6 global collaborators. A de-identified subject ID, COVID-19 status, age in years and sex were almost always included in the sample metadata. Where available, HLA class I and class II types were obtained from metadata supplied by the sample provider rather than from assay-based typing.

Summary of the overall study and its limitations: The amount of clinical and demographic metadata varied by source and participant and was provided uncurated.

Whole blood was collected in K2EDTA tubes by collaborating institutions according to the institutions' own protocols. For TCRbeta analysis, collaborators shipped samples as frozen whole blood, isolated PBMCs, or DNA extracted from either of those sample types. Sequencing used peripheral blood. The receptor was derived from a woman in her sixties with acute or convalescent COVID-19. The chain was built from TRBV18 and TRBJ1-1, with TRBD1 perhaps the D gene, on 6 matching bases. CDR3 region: CASSSTGMNTEAFF. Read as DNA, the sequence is TGTGCCAGCTCGTCGACAGGAATGAACACTGAAGCTTTCTTT.